One TCR beta chain is described in this entry. Libraries were prepared by immunoSEQ multiplex PCR; TCRdb keeps only in-frame clonotypes and omits some of them. The profile shows some 20,000 clones, over 80% of them singletons. This CDR3 spans 15 amino acids. V lost 0 bases, J lost 7 bases, and 13 bases lay in between. Germline CDR1 is LGHNA and CDR2 is YNFKEQ. The sample comes from a study of T cells in narcolepsy. The chain employs TRBV4-2 and TRBJ1-5; D is unresolved. Material: memory (CD45RA-) CD4+ T cells from blood. This TCR was sampled from a human donor in good health. The CDR3 loop reads CASSQDSGGKQPQHF. The CDR3 DNA follows: TGTGCCAGCAGCCAAGATTCAGGAGGGAAACAGCCCCAGCATTTT.